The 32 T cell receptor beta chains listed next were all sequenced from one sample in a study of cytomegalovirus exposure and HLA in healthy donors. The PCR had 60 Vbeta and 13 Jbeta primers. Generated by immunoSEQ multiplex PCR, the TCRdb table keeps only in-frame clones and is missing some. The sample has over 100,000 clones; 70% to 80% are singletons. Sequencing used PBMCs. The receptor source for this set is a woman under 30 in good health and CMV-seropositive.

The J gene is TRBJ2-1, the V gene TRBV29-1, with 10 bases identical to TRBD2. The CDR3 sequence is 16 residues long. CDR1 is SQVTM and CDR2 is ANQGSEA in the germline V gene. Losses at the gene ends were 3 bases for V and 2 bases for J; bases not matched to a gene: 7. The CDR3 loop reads CSVDILSGRPYNEQFF. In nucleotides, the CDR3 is TGCAGCGTTGACATCCTTAGCGGGAGGCCCTACAATGAGCAGTTCTTC.

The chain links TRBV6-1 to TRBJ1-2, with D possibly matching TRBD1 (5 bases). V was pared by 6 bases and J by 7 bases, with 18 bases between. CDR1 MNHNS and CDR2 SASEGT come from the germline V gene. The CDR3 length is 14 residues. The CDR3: CASSPGEGYGGYTF. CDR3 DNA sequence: TGTGCCAGCAGCCCGGGAGAGGGGTATGGTGGCTACACCTTC.

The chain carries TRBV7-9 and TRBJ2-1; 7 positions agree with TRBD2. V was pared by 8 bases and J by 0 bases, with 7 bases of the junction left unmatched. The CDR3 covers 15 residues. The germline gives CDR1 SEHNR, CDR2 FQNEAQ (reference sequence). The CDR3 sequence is CASAPPSGSYNEQFF. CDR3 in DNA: TGTGCCAGCGCCCCTCCTAGCGGCTCCTACAATGAGCAGTTCTTC. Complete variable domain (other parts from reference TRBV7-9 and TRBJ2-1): DTGVSQNPRHKITKRGQNVTFRCDPISEHNRLYWYRQTLGQGPEFLTYFQNEAQLEKSRLLSDRFSAERPKGSFSTLEIQRTEQGDSAMYLCASAPPSGSYNEQFFGPGTRLTVL.

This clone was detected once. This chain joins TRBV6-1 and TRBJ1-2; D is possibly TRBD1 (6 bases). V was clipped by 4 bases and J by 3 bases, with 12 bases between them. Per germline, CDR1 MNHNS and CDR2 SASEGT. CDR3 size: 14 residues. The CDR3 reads CASSGGGGYYGYTF. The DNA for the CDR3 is TGTGCCAGCAGTGGGGGAGGGGGATACTATGGCTACACCTTC.

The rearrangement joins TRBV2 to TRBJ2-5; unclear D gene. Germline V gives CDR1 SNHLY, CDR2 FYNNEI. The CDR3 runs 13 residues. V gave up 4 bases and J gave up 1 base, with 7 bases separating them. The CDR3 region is CASSVSVQETQYF. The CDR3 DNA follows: TGTGCCAGCAGTGTGTCAGTCCAAGAGACCCAGTACTTC.

In nucleotides, the CDR3 is TGTGCCAGCACTGAGCTAGCGGGCTTTTTCTACGAGCAGTACTTC. The encoded protein is CASTELAGFFYEQYF. The rearrangement links TRBV7-9 to TRBJ2-7; 8 bases align to TRBD2. Per germline, CDR1 SEHNR and CDR2 FQNEAQ (reference sequence). V trimming: 7 bases; J trimming: 3 bases; junction bases outside the gene matches: 11. The CDR3 spans 15 residues.

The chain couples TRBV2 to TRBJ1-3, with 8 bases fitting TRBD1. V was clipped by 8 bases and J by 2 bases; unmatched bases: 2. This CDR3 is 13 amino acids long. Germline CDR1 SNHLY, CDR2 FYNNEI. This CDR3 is CASLTGAGNTIYF. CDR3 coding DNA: TGTGCCAGCTTGACAGGGGCTGGAAACACCATATATTTT.

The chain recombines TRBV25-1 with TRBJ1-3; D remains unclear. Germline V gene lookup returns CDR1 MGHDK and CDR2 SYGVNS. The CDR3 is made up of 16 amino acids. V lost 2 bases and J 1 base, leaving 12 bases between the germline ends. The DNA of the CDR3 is TGTGCCAGCAGTGAAGCCGCCGGGTTATCTGGAAACACCATATATTTT. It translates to CASSEAAGLSGNTIYF. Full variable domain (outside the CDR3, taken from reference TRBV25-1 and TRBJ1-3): EADIYQTPRYLVIGTGKKITLECSQTMGHDKMYWYQQDPGMELHLIHYSYGVNSTEKGDLSSESTVSRIRTEHFPLTLESARPSHTSQYLCASSEAAGLSGNTIYFGEGSWLTVV.

The CDR3 DNA is TGTGCCTGGAGTCTGGGGGCCTCCTACGAGCAGTACTTC. It translates to CAWSLGASYEQYF. V gene TRBV30 combines with J gene TRBJ2-7, with D possibly matching TRBD1 (6 bases). The germline gives CDR1 GTSNPN, CDR2 SVGIG (reference sequence). CDR3 size: 13 residues. Trimming left V 2 bases short and J 0 bases short, with 8 bases between.

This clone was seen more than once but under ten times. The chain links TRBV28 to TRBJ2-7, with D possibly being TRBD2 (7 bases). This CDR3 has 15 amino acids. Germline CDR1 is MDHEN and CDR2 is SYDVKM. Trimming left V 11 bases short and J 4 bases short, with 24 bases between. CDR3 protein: CAAKGGGISKYEQYF. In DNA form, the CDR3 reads TGTGCCGCTAAAGGGGGGGGTATATCGAAATACGAGCAGTACTTC.

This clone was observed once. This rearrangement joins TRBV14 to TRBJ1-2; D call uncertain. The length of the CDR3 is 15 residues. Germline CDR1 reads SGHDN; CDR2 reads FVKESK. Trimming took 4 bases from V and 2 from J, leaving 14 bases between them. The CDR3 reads CASSRLSGGNYGYTF. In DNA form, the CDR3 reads TGTGCCAGCAGCCGGTTATCTGGCGGGAACTATGGCTACACCTTC. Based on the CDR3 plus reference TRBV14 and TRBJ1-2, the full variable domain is EAGVTQFPSHSVIEKGQTVTLRCDPISGHDNLYWYRRVMGKEIKFLLHFVKESKQDESGMPNNRFLAERTGGTYSTLKVQPAELEDSGVYFCASSRLSGGNYGYTFGSGTRLTVV.

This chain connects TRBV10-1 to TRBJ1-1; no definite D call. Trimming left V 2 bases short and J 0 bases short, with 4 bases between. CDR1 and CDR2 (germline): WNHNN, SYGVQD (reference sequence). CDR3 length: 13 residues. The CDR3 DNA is TGCGCCAGCAGTGAGAACTTGAACACTGAAGCTTTCTTT. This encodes CASSENLNTEAFF.

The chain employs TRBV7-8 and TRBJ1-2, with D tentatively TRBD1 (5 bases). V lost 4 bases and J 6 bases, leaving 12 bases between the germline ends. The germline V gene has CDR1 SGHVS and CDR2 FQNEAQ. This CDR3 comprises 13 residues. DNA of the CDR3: TGTGCCAGCAGCTCAGGGTCCAGACATGGCTACACCTTC. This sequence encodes CASSSGSRHGYTF.

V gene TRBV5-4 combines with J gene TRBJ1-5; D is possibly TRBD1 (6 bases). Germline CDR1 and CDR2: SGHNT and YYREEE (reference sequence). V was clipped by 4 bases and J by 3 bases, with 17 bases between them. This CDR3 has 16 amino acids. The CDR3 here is CASSPDLGGANQPQHF. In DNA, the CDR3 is TGTGCCAGCAGCCCGGATTTAGGGGGGGCCAATCAGCCCCAGCATTTT.

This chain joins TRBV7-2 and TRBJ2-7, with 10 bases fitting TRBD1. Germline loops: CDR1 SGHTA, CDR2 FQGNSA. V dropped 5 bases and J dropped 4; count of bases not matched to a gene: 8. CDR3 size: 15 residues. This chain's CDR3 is CASSPHEGQGYEQYF. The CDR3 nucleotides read TGTGCCAGCAGCCCCCATGAGGGACAGGGGTACGAGCAGTACTTC. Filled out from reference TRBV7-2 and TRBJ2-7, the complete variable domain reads GAGVSQSPSNKVTEKGKDVELRCDPISGHTALYWYRQSLGQGLEFLIYFQGNSAPDKSGLPSDRFSAERTGGSVSTLTIQRTQQEDSAVYLCASSPHEGQGYEQYFGPGTRLTVT.

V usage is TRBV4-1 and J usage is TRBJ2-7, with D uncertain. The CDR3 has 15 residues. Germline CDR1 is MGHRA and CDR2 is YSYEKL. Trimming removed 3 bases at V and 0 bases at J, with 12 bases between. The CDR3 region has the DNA TGCGCCAGCAGCCAGGGTAGACATGGCTCCTACGAGCAGTACTTC. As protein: CASSQGRHGSYEQYF.

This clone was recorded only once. CDR3 sequence reads: CASSQTGFNEKLFF. The CDR3 bases are TGCGCCAGCAGCCAAACGGGGTTTAATGAAAAACTGTTTTTT. The V and J genes are TRBV4-1 and TRBJ1-4; unclear D gene. Trimming stripped 2 bases from V and 4 bases from J, with 8 bases between. Germline V lookup: CDR1 MGHRA, CDR2 YSYEKL. The CDR3 contains 14 residues.

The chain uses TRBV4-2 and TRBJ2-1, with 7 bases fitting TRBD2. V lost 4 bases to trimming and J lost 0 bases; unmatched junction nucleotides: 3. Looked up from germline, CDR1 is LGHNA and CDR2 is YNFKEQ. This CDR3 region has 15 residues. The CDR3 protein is CASSPERGSYNEQFF. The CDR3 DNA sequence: TGTGCCAGCAGCCCCGAGCGGGGCTCCTACAATGAGCAGTTCTTC.

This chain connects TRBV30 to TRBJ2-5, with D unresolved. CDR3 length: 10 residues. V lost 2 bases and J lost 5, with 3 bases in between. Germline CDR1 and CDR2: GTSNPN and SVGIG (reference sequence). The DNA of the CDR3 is TGTGCCTGGAGTTATGAGACCCAGTACTTC. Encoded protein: CAWSYETQYF.

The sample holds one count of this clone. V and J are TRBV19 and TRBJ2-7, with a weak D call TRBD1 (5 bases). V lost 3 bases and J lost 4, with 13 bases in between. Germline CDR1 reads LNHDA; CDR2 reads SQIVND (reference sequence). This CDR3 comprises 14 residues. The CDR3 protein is CASSIRGRVYEQYF. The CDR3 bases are TGTGCCAGTAGTATTCGCGGCAGGGTATACGAGCAGTACTTC.

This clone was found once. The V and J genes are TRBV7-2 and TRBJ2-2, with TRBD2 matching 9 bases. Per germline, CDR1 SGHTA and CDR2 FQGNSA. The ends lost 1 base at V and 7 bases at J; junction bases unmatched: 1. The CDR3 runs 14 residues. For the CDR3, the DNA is TGTGCCAGCAGCTTAGGACTAGCGGTCGGGGAGCTGTTTTTT. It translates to CASSLGLAVGELFF.

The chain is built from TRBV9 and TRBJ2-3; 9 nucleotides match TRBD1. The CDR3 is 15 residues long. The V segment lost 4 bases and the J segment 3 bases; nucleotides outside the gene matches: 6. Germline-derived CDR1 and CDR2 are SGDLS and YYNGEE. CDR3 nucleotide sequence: TGTGCCAGCAGCCCACAGGGGGCACGGACAGATACGCAGTATTTT. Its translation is CASSPQGARTDTQYF.

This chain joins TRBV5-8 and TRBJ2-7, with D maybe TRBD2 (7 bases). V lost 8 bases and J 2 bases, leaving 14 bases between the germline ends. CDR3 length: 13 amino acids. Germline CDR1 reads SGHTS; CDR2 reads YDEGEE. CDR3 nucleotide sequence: TGTGCCAGTCTAGGGGGGGACACCTACGAGCAGTACTTC. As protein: CASLGGDTYEQYF.

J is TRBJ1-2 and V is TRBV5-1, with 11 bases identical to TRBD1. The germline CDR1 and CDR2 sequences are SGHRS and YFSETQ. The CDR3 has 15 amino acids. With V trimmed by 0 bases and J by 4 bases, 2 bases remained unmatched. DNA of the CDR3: TGCGCCAGCAGCTTGGAGGGACAGGGGGTCTATGGCTACACCTTC. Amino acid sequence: CASSLEGQGVYGYTF. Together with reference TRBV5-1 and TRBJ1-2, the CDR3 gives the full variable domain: KAGVTQTPRYLIKTRGQQVTLSCSPISGHRSVSWYQQTPGQGLQFLFEYFSETQRNKGNFPGRFSGRQFSNSRSEMNVSTLELGDSALYLCASSLEGQGVYGYTFGSGTRLTVV.

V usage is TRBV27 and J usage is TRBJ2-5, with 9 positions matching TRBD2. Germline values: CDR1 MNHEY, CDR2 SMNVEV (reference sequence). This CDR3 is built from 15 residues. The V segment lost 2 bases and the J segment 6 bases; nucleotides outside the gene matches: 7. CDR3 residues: CASSLGGRAAKTQYF. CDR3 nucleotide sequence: TGTGCCAGCAGTTTAGGCGGGAGGGCCGCCAAGACCCAGTACTTC.

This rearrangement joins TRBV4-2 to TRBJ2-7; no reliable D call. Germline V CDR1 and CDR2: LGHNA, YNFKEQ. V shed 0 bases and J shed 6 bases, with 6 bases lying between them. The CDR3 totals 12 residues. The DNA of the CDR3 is TGTGCCAGCAGCCAAGATGCGAGCGAGCAGTACTTC. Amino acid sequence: CASSQDASEQYF.

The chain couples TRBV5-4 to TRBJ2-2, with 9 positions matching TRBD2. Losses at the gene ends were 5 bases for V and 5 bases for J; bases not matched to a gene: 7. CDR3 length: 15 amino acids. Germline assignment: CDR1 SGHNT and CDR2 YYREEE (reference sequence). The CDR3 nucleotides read TGTGCCAGCAGACCGGCGGGGGGGTGGACCGGGGAGCTGTTTTTT. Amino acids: CASRPAGGWTGELFF.

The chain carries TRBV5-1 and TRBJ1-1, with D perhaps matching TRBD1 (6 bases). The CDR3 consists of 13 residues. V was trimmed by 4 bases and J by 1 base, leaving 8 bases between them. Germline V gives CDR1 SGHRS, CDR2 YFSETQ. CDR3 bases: TGCGCCAGCAGCCGAGGGGGGAACACTGAAGCTTTCTTT. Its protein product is CASSRGGNTEAFF.

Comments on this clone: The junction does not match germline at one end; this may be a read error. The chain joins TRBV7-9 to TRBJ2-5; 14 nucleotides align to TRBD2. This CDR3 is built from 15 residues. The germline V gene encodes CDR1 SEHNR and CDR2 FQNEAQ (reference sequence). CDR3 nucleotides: TGTGCCAGCAGAGGGACTAGCGGGAGAAGAGAGGCCCAGTACTTC. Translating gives CASRGTSGRREAQYF.

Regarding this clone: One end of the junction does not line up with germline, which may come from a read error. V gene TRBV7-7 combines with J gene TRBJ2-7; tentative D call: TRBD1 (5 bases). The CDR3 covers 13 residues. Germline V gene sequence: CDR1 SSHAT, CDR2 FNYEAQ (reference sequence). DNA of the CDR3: TGTGCTAGCAGCTTAAGGGGCAGGTCCGAGCAGTACTTC. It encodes CASSLRGRSEQYF. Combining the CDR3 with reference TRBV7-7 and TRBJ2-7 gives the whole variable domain GAGVSQSPRYKVTKRGQDVTLRCDPISSHATLYWYQQALGQGPEFLTYFNYEAQPDKSGLPSDRFSAERPEGSISTLTIQRTEQRDSAMYRCASSLRGRSEQYFGPGTRLTVT.

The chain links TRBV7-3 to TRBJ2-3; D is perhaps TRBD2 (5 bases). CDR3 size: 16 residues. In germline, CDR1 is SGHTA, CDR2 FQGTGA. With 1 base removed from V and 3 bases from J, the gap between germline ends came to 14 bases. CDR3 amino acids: CASSLRGGAETDTQYF. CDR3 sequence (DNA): TGTGCCAGCAGCTTAAGAGGTGGAGCGGAGACAGATACGCAGTATTTT. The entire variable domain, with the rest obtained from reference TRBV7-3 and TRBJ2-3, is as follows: GAGVSQTPSNKVTEKGKYVELRCDPISGHTALYWYRQSLGQGPEFLIYFQGTGAADDSGLPNDRFFAVRPEGSVSTLKIQRTERGDSAVYLCASSLRGGAETDTQYFGPGTRLTVL.

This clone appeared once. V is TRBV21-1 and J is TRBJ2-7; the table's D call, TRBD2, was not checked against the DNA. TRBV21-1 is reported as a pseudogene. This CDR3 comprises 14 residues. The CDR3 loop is CASTEGGGPYEQYF. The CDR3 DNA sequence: TGTGCCAGCACCGAGGGCGGGGGTCCCTACGAGCAGTACTTC.